The source of this T cell receptor (beta chain) is a study of identical twins. Findings and caveats of the study: Out-of-frame TCR alpha sharing in monozygotic twins exceeded recombination model predictions. High-abundance cord blood beta clonotypes had fewer insertions; memory repertoires showed none.

TCRdb re-called the 5' RACE reads with MiXCR, one entry per CDR3 protein. This table has about 570,000 distinct CDR3 sequences, 7.5% to 10% appearing once. This clonotype was counted ten times or more. Antigen: not known. Per the germline V gene, CDR1 is SGDLS and CDR2 is YYNGEE. This CDR3 comprises 14 residues. The trim removed 3 bases at V and 2 bases at J, leaving 5 bases unmatched. The sample also formed part of further work on yellow fever vaccine responses in identical twins.

V usage is TRBV9 and J usage is TRBJ2-7; 7 bases align to TRBD2. This receptor was obtained from a woman between 18 and 30 years old in good health. The sequencing sample was made of PBMCs. The CDR3: CASSGGRGTYEQYF. As DNA, the CDR3 is TGTGCCAGCAGCGGTGGGAGGGGAACCTACGAGCAGTACTTC.